This TCR beta chain was recovered during a study of CD8 T cells in Susac syndrome. Findings and caveats of the study: The study acknowledged a relatively small number of individuals in its TCR sequencing and HLA analysis.

Reverse transcription of about 0.5 to 1 ug RNA was carried out with random hexamers. The immunoSEQ assay covered 54 Vbeta and 13 Jbeta segments for CDR3. TCRdb itself ran the immunoSEQ multiplex PCR reads through MiXCR, one entry per CDR3 protein. Of more than 70,000 distinct CDR3 sequences listed, roughly 90% are singletons. With V trimmed by 5 bases and J by 9 bases, 24 bases remained unmatched. The CDR3 is made up of 21 amino acids. Germline V gives CDR1 MNHEY, CDR2 SMNVEV (reference sequence). About this clonotype itself: No antigen is known for it.

The study sequenced TCR beta in blood CD8+ and CD4+ T cells. The receptor was derived from a human donor with multiple sclerosis. The sequenced sample was CD8+ T cells from PBMCs. This chain uses TRBV27 with TRBJ2-1; 14 nucleotides agree with TRBD2. The CDR3 bases are TGTGCCAGCAGTCCCCGGGGACGAGGACTGACTAGCGGGGGGGATGTGGGTGAGCAGTTCTTC. Translated, it gives CASSPRGRGLTSGGDVGEQFF.